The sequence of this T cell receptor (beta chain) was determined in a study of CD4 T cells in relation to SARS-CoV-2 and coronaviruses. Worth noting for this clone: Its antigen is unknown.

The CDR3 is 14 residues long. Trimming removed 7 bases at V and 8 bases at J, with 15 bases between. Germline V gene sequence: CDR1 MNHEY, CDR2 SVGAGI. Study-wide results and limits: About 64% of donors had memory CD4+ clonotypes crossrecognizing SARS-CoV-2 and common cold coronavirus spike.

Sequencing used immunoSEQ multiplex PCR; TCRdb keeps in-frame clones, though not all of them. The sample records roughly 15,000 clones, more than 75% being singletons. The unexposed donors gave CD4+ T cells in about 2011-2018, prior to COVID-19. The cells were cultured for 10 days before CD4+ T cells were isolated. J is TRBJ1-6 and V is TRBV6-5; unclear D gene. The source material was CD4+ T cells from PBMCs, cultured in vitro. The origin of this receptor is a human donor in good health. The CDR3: CASTGGRVDSPLHF. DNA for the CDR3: TGTGCCAGCACTGGAGGGCGGGTTGATTCACCCCTCCACTTT.